This TCR beta chain was recovered during a study of CD8 T cells in ankylosing spondylitis. Regarding the study as a whole: Blood of patients with ankylosing spondylitis appeared to be characterized by a TCR beta motif of several highly homologous variants. Past research had described some motif variants in reactive arthritis synovial fluid and blood.

As the method for making TCR beta libraries, quantitative 5'-RACE with molecular barcodes was used. TCRdb reanalysed the 5' RACE reads using MiXCR and keeps one entry per CDR3 protein. The data show under 950,000 distinct CDR3 sequences, under 20% seen once. V lost 0 bases and J 5 bases, leaving 6 bases between the germline ends. The length of the CDR3 is 13 residues. Per the germline V gene, CDR1 is SGHRS and CDR2 is YFSETQ. This clonotype has a count of ten or more. Its target is not known. The sequenced sample consisted of blood, either unsorted or a sorted T cell fraction (not recorded which). The clonotype was recovered from a male donor with ankylosing spondylitis. The J gene is TRBJ2-1, the V gene TRBV5-1, with no clear D. Here the CDR3 DNA reads TGCGCCAGCAGCTTGGTGTCAGACAATGAGCAGTTCTTC. Protein: CASSLVSDNEQFF.